This T cell receptor (beta chain) came from a study of T cell clusters in autoimmune cytopenias. Study-level information: A median age of roughly 64 years and mean of 56 years characterized healthy donor controls. General observations from the study: TRB repertoire shifts in secondary cytopenia and chronic lymphocytic leukemia mostly reflected lymphoma, not autoimmunity.

This clonotype is labeled medium-sized (0.01 to 0.1%) based on frequency. Its antigen is still unknown. TRB amplification used 250 ng of peripheral blood genomic DNA. One tube held mixed TRB-A and TRB-B primer pools for touch-down PCR. Using the multiplex PCR reads, TCRdb records one entry per CDR3 protein without DNA. The sample includes some 2,000 distinct CDR3 sequences. The same data also went into a second study, on T cell repertoires in aging, cancer and after chemotherapy. That source adds: Loss of evenness, beyond lost richness, contributed to age-related TCR diversity decline in cancer patients.

The TCR sequence derives from a human donor in good health. The sample consisted of peripheral blood.

The CDR3 region is CASSYPEQGNGYTF. V gene TRBV6-6 combines with J gene TRBJ1-2; TCRdb's D call of TRBD1 is untestable without DNA. The CDR3 is made up of 14 amino acids. The V gene's germline CDR1 is MNHNY and CDR2 SVGAGI (reference sequence).